Sequencing of this T cell receptor (beta chain) was carried out in a study of tumor and adjacent non-tumor tissue in lung cancer. The library came from three nested PCR rounds adapted from ARM-PCR protocols. MiXCR, applied by TCRdb to the multiplex PCR reads, yields one record per CDR3 protein. The top ten hold around 13% of the sample, which has more than 95,000 distinct CDR3 sequences, 66% seen once. About this clonotype: A much larger clone is a single base away; this may be a read error.

The CDR3 totals 15 residues. V lost 8 bases to trimming and J lost 6 bases; unmatched junction nucleotides: 13. No cell sorting was done before RNA was extracted from the tissue. Sequences were obtained from lung tumor tissue. The clonotype comes from a man aged 25-45 years with non-small cell lung cancer. The chain is built from TRBV12-3 or TRBV12-4 and TRBJ2-1, with 7 nucleotides matching TRBD1. CDR3 sequence (DNA): TGTGCCAGCGTCACCGGAACAGGGGTGTGCAATGAGCAGTTCTTC. This translates into CASVTGTGVCNEQFF.